This entry lists 19 T cell receptor beta chains sequenced from one sample in a study of shared clonotypes between healthy human individuals. Sequenced by immunoSEQ multiplex PCR; TCRdb stores in-frame clones only, minus some. The sample contains about 680,000 clones, less than 80% of which appear only once. The sequenced sample was memory CD4+ T cells sorted from blood. The subset was: CD45RA-negative fraction. These receptors all come from a woman aged 30 to 39 in good health.

The rearrangement uses TRBV5-1 and TRBJ1-1, with D uncertain. Germline CDR1 and CDR2: SGHRS and YFSETQ. Trimming removed 6 bases from V and 8 bases from J, with 17 bases in between. The CDR3 is 13 amino acids. CDR3 bases: TGCGCCAGCAACTCGAACCCGGGAAGGGAAGCTTTCTTT. This gives the protein CASNSNPGREAFF.

The rearrangement links TRBV9 to TRBJ1-3; no definite D call. V lost 5 bases, J lost 1 base, and 10 bases lay in between. The germline gives CDR1 SGDLS, CDR2 YYNGEE. This CDR3 region has 14 residues. CDR3 bases: TGTGCCAGCAGTGAAGAGATGTCTGGAAACACCATATATTTT. Translating it yields CASSEEMSGNTIYF.

The chain links TRBV18 to TRBJ1-2; no clear D. This CDR3 spans 16 amino acids. With 3 bases removed from V and 0 bases from J, the gap between germline ends came to 14 bases. Per the germline V gene, CDR1 is KGHSH and CDR2 is LQKENI. CDR3 sequence (DNA): TGTGCCAGCTCACCGGACCTCGGCAGAACTAACTATGGCTACACCTTC. Protein sequence: CASSPDLGRTNYGYTF. Based on the CDR3 plus reference TRBV18 and TRBJ1-2, the full variable domain is NAGVMQNPRHLVRRRGQEARLRCSPMKGHSHVYWYRQLPEEGLKFMVYLQKENIIDESGMPKERFSAEFPKEGPSILRIQQVVRGDSAAYFCASSPDLGRTNYGYTFGSGTRLTVV.

The V call is TRBV28, the J call TRBJ2-1; no clear D. Per the germline V gene, CDR1 is MDHEN and CDR2 is SYDVKM. V was cut by 7 bases and J by 2 bases, with 9 bases left in between. This CDR3 spans 13 amino acids. CDR3 residues: CASTPDTYNEQFF. The CDR3 nucleotides read TGTGCCAGCACGCCAGATACCTACAATGAGCAGTTCTTC.

This rearrangement joins TRBV25-1 to TRBJ2-1; no definite D call. Germline V gene sequence: CDR1 MGHDK, CDR2 SYGVNS. This CDR3 has 15 amino acids. V gave up 1 base and J gave up 0 bases, with 7 bases separating them. The CDR3 is CASSESPGSYNEQFF. CDR3 DNA: TGTGCCAGCAGTGAATCCCCGGGCTCCTACAATGAGCAGTTCTTC.

The chain employs TRBV28 and TRBJ2-2; weak D call: TRBD1 (6 bases). The V end was cut by 8 bases, the J end by 3 bases, with 13 bases between. CDR3 size: 14 residues. In germline, CDR1 is MDHEN, CDR2 SYDVKM. The CDR3 loop reads CASQRQEYTGELFF. As DNA, the CDR3 is TGTGCCAGCCAGAGACAGGAATACACCGGGGAGCTGTTTTTT.

V usage is TRBV28 and J usage is TRBJ2-3; possibly TRBD1 for D (6 bases). CDR1 is MDHEN, CDR2 SYDVKM, per germline. V dropped 10 bases and J dropped 3 bases, with 17 bases sitting between them. The length of the CDR3 is 14 residues. This chain's CDR3 is CATKPQGGTDTQYF. CDR3 DNA sequence: TGTGCCACCAAACCACAGGGTGGAACAGATACGCAGTATTTT.

The rearrangement links TRBV19 to TRBJ2-2, with 11 bases that match TRBD2. The germline V gene has CDR1 LNHDA and CDR2 SQIVND (reference sequence). There are 23 residues in the CDR3. Trimming cost V 4 bases and J 0 bases; bases outside gene matches: 22. The CDR3 is CASSRHRGLGSSGRPANTGELFF. In DNA form, the CDR3 reads TGTGCCAGTAGTAGACACAGGGGGCTGGGGTCTAGCGGGAGGCCTGCGAACACCGGGGAGCTGTTTTTT.

The chain uses TRBV4-1 and TRBJ1-4; D remains ambiguous. The V gene's germline CDR1 is MGHRA and CDR2 YSYEKL. Trimming removed 1 base from V and 3 bases from J, with 9 bases in between. The CDR3 loop spans 15 amino acids. CDR3 DNA sequence: TGCGCCAGCAGCCAAGTGGGGTGGGCTAATGAAAAACTGTTTTTT. Protein: CASSQVGWANEKLFF.

V gene TRBV19 combines with J gene TRBJ2-7, with 9 nucleotides matching TRBD2. This CDR3 is built from 14 residues. Germline CDR1 reads LNHDA; CDR2 reads SQIVND (reference sequence). V shed 5 bases and J 3 bases; nucleotides not matched to a gene: 5. CDR3 region: CASSSLAGLYEQYF. CDR3 sequence (DNA): TGTGCCAGTAGTTCCCTAGCGGGGCTCTACGAGCAGTACTTC.

This chain uses TRBV10-3 with TRBJ2-1, with 7 nucleotides matching TRBD2. Losses at the gene ends were 8 bases for V and 7 bases for J; bases not matched to a gene: 11. The CDR3 length is 14 residues. Germline V gene sequence: CDR1 ENHRY, CDR2 SYGVKD. CDR3 loop: CAIRGREAGNEQFF. In DNA, the CDR3 is TGTGCCATCCGGGGACGGGAGGCAGGAAATGAGCAGTTCTTC.

This clone came up a few times. V is TRBV25-1 and J is TRBJ2-1, with 10 bases matching TRBD2. Losses at the gene ends were 5 bases for V and 9 bases for J; bases not matched to a gene: 10. Per the germline V gene, CDR1 is MGHDK and CDR2 is SYGVNS. The CDR3 covers 15 residues. In DNA, the CDR3 is TGTGCCAGCAGTTTTGGTAGCGGGAGGCGGAGTGAGCAGTTCTTC. Amino acids: CASSFGSGRRSEQFF.

V gene TRBV5-4 combines with J gene TRBJ2-2; D possibly corresponds to TRBD1 (6 bases). Trimming took 4 bases from V and 2 from J, leaving 15 bases between them. The CDR3 length is 16 residues. Germline V gene data show CDR1 as SGHNT and CDR2 as YYREEE (reference sequence). In nucleotides, the CDR3 is TGTGCCAGCAGCACCGGACAGTCAACTAACACCGGGGAGCTGTTTTTT. This translates into CASSTGQSTNTGELFF.

This chain joins TRBV7-9 and TRBJ1-2, with D hard to call. The CDR3 extends over 16 amino acids. Germline V gene lookup returns CDR1 SEHNR and CDR2 FQNEAQ (reference sequence). Trimming removed 6 bases at V and 5 bases at J, with 22 bases between. The CDR3 DNA follows: TGTGCCAGCAGGCCCTCTCGCGGGAATTCGGCATATGGCTACACCTTC. This translates into CASRPSRGNSAYGYTF.

A note on this clone: A read error may produce the germline difference seen at one junction end. The V and J genes are TRBV6-1 and TRBJ1-3, with 11 bases that match TRBD1. This CDR3 region has 12 residues. Germline CDR1 reads MNHNS; CDR2 reads SASEGT. The CDR3 sequence: CASRVHGTGGFF. The CDR3 nucleotides read TGTGCCAGCAGAGTCCACGGGACAGGGGGGTTTTTT.

This chain links TRBV7-9 with TRBJ2-5; weak D call: TRBD1 (6 bases). The CDR3 extends over 14 amino acids. Germline V gene data show CDR1 as SEHNR and CDR2 as FQNEAQ (reference sequence). With 5 bases removed from V and 5 bases from J, the gap between germline ends came to 15 bases. This chain's CDR3 is CASSPGAGTETQYF. The CDR3, as DNA: TGTGCCAGCAGCCCAGGGGCGGGTACCGAGACCCAGTACTTC. The full variable domain, its missing parts supplied by reference TRBV7-9 and TRBJ2-5, is DTGVSQNPRHKITKRGQNVTFRCDPISEHNRLYWYRQTLGQGPEFLTYFQNEAQLEKSRLLSDRFSAERPKGSFSTLEIQRTEQGDSAMYLCASSPGAGTETQYFGPGTRLLVL.

This clone rates as medium-sized. V and J are TRBV6-1 and TRBJ2-7; tentative D call: TRBD2 (5 bases). The germline V gene encodes CDR1 MNHNS and CDR2 SASEGT. The CDR3 runs to 15 residues. Trimming removed 6 bases at V and 0 bases at J, with 15 bases between. The CDR3 sequence is CASSQEGASSYEQYF. The CDR3 nucleotides read TGTGCCAGCAGCCAAGAGGGCGCTAGCTCCTACGAGCAGTACTTC.

The chain is built from TRBV6-4 and TRBJ2-1; no firm D call. This CDR3 spans 10 amino acids. V lost 11 bases, J lost 7 bases, and 9 bases lay in between. CDR1 and CDR2 (germline): MRHNA, SNTAGT. CDR3 coding DNA: TGTGCCTTAAACCCGAATGAGCAGTTCTTC. Translated: CALNPNEQFF.

This clone was seen more than once but under ten times. The chain combines TRBV18 with TRBJ2-1; D remains ambiguous. V was clipped by 4 bases and J by 7 bases, with 14 bases between them. The germline V gene encodes CDR1 KGHSH and CDR2 LQKENI. The CDR3 runs to 14 residues. The CDR3 DNA sequence: TGTGCCAGCTCACGGGTCGAGTGGAGTAATGAGCAGTTCTTC. This sequence encodes CASSRVEWSNEQFF.